The TCR beta chain under discussion was sequenced for a study of vaccination and CD4 T cells after COVID-19. In the study overall: Recovered-phase convalescent patients showed SARS-CoV-2 positivity by nasal swab PCR; roughly ten were mild, one severe. Six males and four females, two Hispanic, made up the convalescents. Overlapping spike peptides of SARS-CoV-2, HCoV-NL63, HCoV-OC43 and HCoV-229E stimulated the cells.

Treatment given: approximately 9-day PBMC culture with coronavirus spike peptide pools or control peptides (ViraFEST assay). With the Oncomine TCR Beta short-read assay, DNA from cultured CD4+ T cells was sequenced. MiXCR was run by TCRdb on the PCR reads, yielding one entry per CDR3 protein. The table records some 13,000 distinct CDR3 sequences, roughly 60% of them present only once. With regard to this clonotype: As yet, its antigen is unknown.

The source of this sequence is a human donor who had recovered from COVID-19. Sequences were derived from CD4+ T cells from blood, cultured in vitro, sampled before SARS-CoV-2 vaccination.

The CDR3 sequence: CASSPLATGIGPSTDTQYF. The CDR3 coding sequence is TGTGCCAGCTCACCACTTGCGACAGGTATTGGACCTAGCACAGATACGCAGTATTTT. The gene calls are TRBV18 and TRBJ2-3; TRBD1 is a possible D gene (6 bases). The CDR3 spans 19 residues. The germline gives CDR1 KGHSH, CDR2 LQKENI. Trimming left V 1 base short and J 0 bases short, with 20 bases between.